The 15 T cell receptor beta chains below all came from one sample that was sequenced in a study of blood T cell repertoires in COVID-19. TCRdb keeps only in-frame clones here, not all; method: immunoSEQ multiplex PCR. The data show 360,000 or so clones, 75% to 90% seen once. Sequencing was performed on PBMCs or T cells enriched from blood (not recorded which). The receptor source for this set is a woman aged 50 to 65 who had recovered from COVID-19.

The chain has TRBV27 and TRBJ1-4; 8 bases are shared with TRBD1. The CDR3 has 14 amino acids. The germline V gene has CDR1 MNHEY and CDR2 SMNVEV (reference sequence). Trimming took 6 bases from V and 8 from J; bases not matched to a gene: 8. Written as DNA, the CDR3 is TGTGCCAGCAGCCAGACAGGGGATTGGGAAAAACTGTTTTTT. This sequence encodes CASSQTGDWEKLFF. The whole variable domain, remainder taken from reference TRBV27 and TRBJ1-4, is EAQVTQNPRYLITVTGKKLTVTCSQNMNHEYMSWYRQDPGLGLRQIYYSMNVEVTDKGDVPEGYKVSRKEKRNFPLILESPSPNQTSLYFCASSQTGDWEKLFFGSGTQLSVL.

The gene calls are TRBV29-1 and TRBJ2-2; 14 bases align to TRBD2. J gave up 2 bases and V 6 bases, and 5 bases lay outside the gene matches. Germline CDR1 reads SQVTM; CDR2 reads ANQGSEA. The CDR3 length is 16 residues. Here the CDR3 reads CSVGTSGSTNTGELFF. The CDR3 bases are TGCAGCGTGGGGACTAGCGGGAGTACCAACACCGGGGAGCTGTTTTTT.

The chain joins TRBV6-2 or TRBV6-3 to TRBJ2-2; D remains unclear. The CDR3 covers 16 residues. The germline gives CDR1 MNHEY, CDR2 SVGEGT. V was trimmed by 2 bases and J by 0 bases, leaving 10 bases between them. Here the CDR3 reads CASSYLGPPNTGELFF. In DNA, the CDR3 is TGTGCCAGCAGTTACCTTGGGCCCCCGAACACCGGGGAGCTGTTTTTT.

The chain carries TRBV18 and TRBJ2-7; TRBD2 might be the D (6 bases). This CDR3 has 15 residues. Trimming stripped 6 bases from V and 2 bases from J, with 17 bases between. Germline V gives CDR1 KGHSH, CDR2 LQKENI. DNA of the CDR3: TGTGCCAGCTCGGAGGGACTTTCGGATACCTACGAGCAGTACTTC. Its protein product is CASSEGLSDTYEQYF.

This clone was detected once. For the CDR3, the DNA is TGTGCCAGTAGTAGGGACAGGGCCGGCACTGAAGCTTTCTTT. Its protein is CASSRDRAGTEAFF. The V gene is TRBV19, the J gene TRBJ1-1, with 9 nucleotides matching TRBD1. The CDR3 length is 14 residues. Trimming removed 4 bases from V and 4 bases from J; junction bases left unmatched: 4. The germline gives CDR1 LNHDA, CDR2 SQIVND (reference sequence).

The J gene is TRBJ1-1, the V gene TRBV5-1; no clear D gene. The germline CDR1 and CDR2 sequences are SGHRS and YFSETQ. The CDR3 totals 19 residues. V lost 1 base to trimming and J lost 4 bases, with 26 bases between them. The CDR3 spells CASSLYGVAAGVGGTEAFF. The CDR3 DNA reads as TGCGCCAGCAGCTTGTACGGGGTAGCCGCTGGGGTAGGTGGCACTGAAGCTTTCTTT.

This clone was observed a handful of times. The V gene is TRBV20-1, the J gene TRBJ2-3; 9 positions match TRBD2. Trimming at V came to 3 bases and at J to 3 bases, leaving 10 bases not matched to a gene. CDR3 length: 16 amino acids. Germline loops: CDR1 DFQATT, CDR2 SNEGSKA (reference sequence). CDR3 in DNA: TGCAGTGCTAGTCTCCCTAGCGGGGCTTCGACAGATACGCAGTATTTT. Its translation: CSASLPSGASTDTQYF.

The CDR3 reads CASSHATRQGGETQYF. CDR3 DNA: TGTGCCAGCAGCCACGCAACCCGACAGGGTGGAGAGACCCAGTACTTC. This chain joins TRBV7-8 and TRBJ2-5; 7 bases are a match to TRBD1. Losses at the gene ends were 5 bases for V and 4 bases for J; bases not matched to a gene: 13. The germline V gene has CDR1 SGHVS and CDR2 FQNEAQ. This CDR3 comprises 16 residues.

The V gene is TRBV7-9, the J gene TRBJ2-5, with D tentatively TRBD1 (5 bases). The germline V gene has CDR1 SEHNR and CDR2 FQNEAQ (reference sequence). The CDR3 length is 16 residues. The V end lost 0 bases, the J end lost 2 bases, and 13 bases lay between the germline ends. The CDR3 loop reads CASSLAQGRSQETQYF. The CDR3 DNA follows: TGTGCCAGCAGCTTAGCGCAGGGAAGAAGTCAAGAGACCCAGTACTTC.

The rearrangement joins TRBV9 to TRBJ1-2; TRBD1 matches 7 bases. Unmatched junction bases numbered 11, after V lost 7 bases and J lost 5 bases. The CDR3 totals 14 residues. CDR1 SGDLS and CDR2 YYNGEE come from the germline V gene. The CDR3 nucleotides read TGTGCCAGCTCACGGACAGGACGGCGTTATGGCTACACCTTC. Amino acids: CASSRTGRRYGYTF.

The chain has TRBV5-1 and TRBJ2-5, with D hard to call. The CDR3 consists of 16 residues. The V gene lost 2 bases and the J gene lost 2 bases, with 16 bases spanning the gap. The V gene's germline CDR1 is SGHRS and CDR2 YFSETQ. CDR3: CASSFIAHSSQETQYF. The CDR3 DNA follows: TGCGCCAGCAGCTTTATCGCGCACAGTTCTCAAGAGACCCAGTACTTC.

V usage is TRBV19 and J usage is TRBJ2-4; TRBD2 agrees at 11 bases. This CDR3 is built from 15 residues. The V gene end was trimmed by 7 bases and the J gene end by 8 bases; junction bases not matched to a gene: 10. Germline V gene data show CDR1 as LNHDA and CDR2 as SQIVND (reference sequence). CDR3 residues: CASISSSGRGYIQYF. Here the CDR3 DNA reads TGTGCCAGTATATCGAGTAGCGGGAGGGGGTACATTCAGTACTTC.

V is TRBV29-1 and J is TRBJ2-3; the match to TRBD1 covers 9 bases. Germline V gene sequence: CDR1 SQVTM, CDR2 ANQGSEA. The length of the CDR3 is 13 residues. The V gene end was trimmed by 4 bases and the J gene end by 2 bases; junction bases not matched to a gene: 1. In nucleotides, the CDR3 is TGCAGCGTTGGGACAGGGGCCACAGATACGCAGTATTTT. Translated, it gives CSVGTGATDTQYF.

This clone was found once. The CDR3 is CASSLVGQGEETQYF. DNA of the CDR3: TGTGCCAGCAGCTTGGTGGGACAGGGGGAAGAGACCCAGTACTTC. This chain uses TRBV5-8 with TRBJ2-5; 11 nucleotides align to TRBD1. The CDR3 contains 15 residues. J was trimmed by 3 bases and V by 0 bases; bases with no gene match: 1. Germline V lookup: CDR1 SGHTS, CDR2 YDEGEE.

This clone was seen a few times. The chain employs TRBV6-5 and TRBJ1-3; TRBD1 matches 7 bases. The CDR3 covers 14 residues. Per germline, CDR1 MNHEY and CDR2 SVGAGI. The ends lost 5 bases at V and 0 bases at J; junction bases unmatched: 1. CDR3 DNA sequence: TGTGCCAGCAGTAGACAGGGCTCTGGAAACACCATATATTTT. Its translation: CASSRQGSGNTIYF.